This T cell receptor (beta chain) derives from a study of OX40 agonist ivuxolimab in advanced cancers. V was pared by 0 bases and J by 5 bases, with 9 bases between. Germline-derived CDR1 and CDR2 are SGDLS and YYNGEE. CDR3 length equals 14 residues. Repertoires were generated with immunoSEQ multiplex PCR, while TCRdb's copy carries only in-frame clones and drops some. The sample includes approximately 76,000 clones, 70% to 90% of them seen just once. The sample here was CD4+ or CD8+ T cells sorted from blood, taken in a trial of the OX40 agonist ivuxolimab. The clonotype was recovered from an adult with an advanced solid tumor such as melanoma, head and neck, liver or kidney cancer. The V and J genes are TRBV9 and TRBJ2-1, with D possibly being TRBD1 or TRBD2 (5 bases each). CDR3: CASSVGDHNNEQFF. Written as DNA, the CDR3 is TGTGCCAGCAGCGTAGGGGACCACAACAATGAGCAGTTCTTC.